Below are 3 T cell receptor beta chains sequenced from a single sample in a study of shared clonotypes between healthy human individuals. The repertoire was sequenced with immunoSEQ multiplex PCR; TCRdb's copy has only in-frame clones and lacks some. This table has about 490,000 clones, less than 80% appearing once. Sequenced: PBMCs. The receptors derive from a woman aged 40 to 50 in good health. Some clones in this sample may be carry-over from other donors' samples.

The chain couples TRBV11-3 to TRBJ2-3; 8 positions agree with TRBD2. Germline CDR1 is SGHNT and CDR2 is YENEEA. This CDR3 has 14 amino acids. Trimming cost V 8 bases and J 4 bases; bases outside gene matches: 8. This CDR3 reads CASRGGLASDTQYF. The CDR3 DNA is TGTGCCAGCCGGGGGGGACTCGCATCAGATACGCAGTATTTT.

The chain links TRBV19 to TRBJ2-7; 9 nucleotides align to TRBD2. Germline V gene sequence: CDR1 LNHDA, CDR2 SQIVND (reference sequence). The CDR3 extends over 15 amino acids. V shed 3 bases, J shed 6 bases, and the junction held 9 bases outside the gene matches. The CDR3 DNA reads as TGTGCCAGTAGTATCGGGCTAGCGGGAAATGGCGAGCAGTACTTC. It specifies CASSIGLAGNGEQYF.

The rearrangement links TRBV11-2 to TRBJ2-7; the match to TRBD2 covers 7 bases. Trimming took 3 bases from V and 4 from J; bases not matched to a gene: 12. The CDR3 is made up of 16 amino acids. Looked up from germline, CDR1 is SGHAT and CDR2 is FQNNGV. In nucleotides, the CDR3 is TGTGCCAGCAGCTTCCGCGCGGCGGGAGATTCTTACGAGCAGTACTTC. As protein: CASSFRAAGDSYEQYF.